This T cell receptor (beta chain) originates from a study of neurological immune-mediated disorders. V was clipped by 2 bases and J by 4 bases; unmatched bases: 7. There are 17 residues in the CDR3. Germline lookup yields CDR1 SGHAT and CDR2 FQNNGV. Maryland, USA blood bank volunteers served as healthy controls. Some 960,000 sorted CD4+ or CD8+ T cells made each library. Via MiXCR, TCRdb re-called the 5' RACE reads, giving one row per CDR3 protein. The sample yields tens of thousands of distinct CDR3 sequences, about 6% seen once. This clonotype has ten or more counts. This clonotype was obtained from a middle-aged woman in good health. Sequencing used CD4+ T cells from blood. The gene calls are TRBV11-2 and TRBJ2-7; 14 nucleotides line up with TRBD2. The CDR3, as DNA: TGTGCCAGCAGCTTATCCGCGACTAGCGGGAGGGGGTACGAGCAGTACTTC. Amino acids: CASSLSATSGRGYEQYF.